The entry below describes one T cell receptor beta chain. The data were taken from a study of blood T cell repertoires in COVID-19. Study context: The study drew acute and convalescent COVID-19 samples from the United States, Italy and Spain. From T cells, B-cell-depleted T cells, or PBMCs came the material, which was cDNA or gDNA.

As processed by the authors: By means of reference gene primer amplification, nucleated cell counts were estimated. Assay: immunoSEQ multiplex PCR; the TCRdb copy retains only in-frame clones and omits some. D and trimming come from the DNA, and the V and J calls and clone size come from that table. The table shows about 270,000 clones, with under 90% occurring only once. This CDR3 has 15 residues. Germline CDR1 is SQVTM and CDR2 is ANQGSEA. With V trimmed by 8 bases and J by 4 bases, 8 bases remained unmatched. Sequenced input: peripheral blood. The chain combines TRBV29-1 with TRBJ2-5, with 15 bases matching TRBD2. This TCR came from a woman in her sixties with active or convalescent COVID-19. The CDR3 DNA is TGCAGCACTCGGACTAGCGGGGGGGGGTCAGAGACCCAGTACTTC. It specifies CSTRTSGGGSETQYF.